Given below is one TCR beta chain in context. This specimen belongs to a study of T cell clones after liver transplantation. At the level of the study: Apart from three HCV-positive recipients, transplants were for non-autoimmune, non-viral reasons.

Germline trimming cut 3 bases from V and 2 bases from J; bases unmatched to any gene: 5. CDR3 length: 17 amino acids. Germline assignment: CDR1 SGHNT and CDR2 YYREEE (reference sequence). Sequencing was performed with immunoSEQ multiplex PCR; in TCRdb, only in-frame clones are kept and a portion is missing. The table includes 93,000 or so clones, about 86% detected once. The clonotype comes from a human patient who received a liver transplant. Certain T cells may be donor cells from the graft. J is TRBJ2-6 and V is TRBV5-4; 10 nucleotides align to TRBD1. The sequencing here drew on CD4+ T cells from blood, taken around 50 months after liver transplant. The CDR3 bases are TGTGCCAGCAGCTCCCCCGGACAGGGGGCTGGGGCCAACGTCCTGACTTTC. Protein product: CASSSPGQGAGANVLTF.